The 2 T cell receptor beta chains presented below share a single source sample, sequenced in a study of T cells in Graves' hyperthyroidism and ophthalmopathy. Amplification of TCR beta CDR3 regions was performed using RNA transcripts as template. HTBI primers were the set used in a first-round RT-PCR of the TCR CDR3. In TCRdb, the multiplex PCR reads were re-called with MiXCR into one record per CDR3 protein. The profile shows 370,000 or so distinct CDR3 sequences, around 25% of them singletons. The sample was blood. Receptors originate from a man aged 50-60 years with Graves' hyperthyroidism.

The rearrangement joins TRBV12-3 or TRBV12-4 to TRBJ1-2, with D possibly TRBD1 on 5 matching bases. The CDR3 consists of 15 residues. V was trimmed by 4 bases and J by 0 bases, leaving 12 bases between them. CDR3 in DNA: TGTGCCAGCAGTTCCCGACAGCAAACTAACTATGGCTACACCTTC. Its translation is CASSSRQQTNYGYTF.

This clonotype appeared a few times. The V call is TRBV3-1, the J call TRBJ2-1; possible D gene TRBD1, 6 bases. The CDR3 length is 15 residues. Germline assignment: CDR1 LGHDT and CDR2 YNNKEL (reference sequence). V was cut by 4 bases and J by 7 bases, with 17 bases left in between. Here the CDR3 DNA reads TGTGCCAGCAGCCGTGTGGGGGCCTCTGGGAATGAGCAGTTCTTC. It encodes CASSRVGASGNEQFF.